This T cell receptor beta chain is drawn from a study of blood T cell repertoires in COVID-19. Study details: There were acute and convalescent COVID-19 samples, and they came from the United States, Italy and Spain. T cells, B-cell-depleted T cells, or PBMCs provided the cDNA or gDNA that served as material.

The CDR3 loop spans 15 amino acids. Losses at the gene ends were 4 bases for V and 2 bases for J; bases not matched to a gene: 5. Germline lookup yields CDR1 SGHDT and CDR2 YYEEEE. How the authors handled the data: Nucleated cell counts were estimated from reference gene primer amplification. Clones were sequenced by immunoSEQ multiplex PCR, and TCRdb holds only the in-frame ones, with some missing. Clone size and V and J calls were adopted from that table, with D and trimming inferred from the DNA. Of 65,000 to 90,000 clones in the sample, about 86% were seen once. The sequenced sample consisted of peripheral blood. This sequence joins TRBV5-6 and TRBJ1-5; 8 bases match TRBD1. The sequence was obtained from a woman of 80 years or more in a cohort sampled during active or convalescent COVID-19. CDR3 loop: CASSREDRGNQPQHF. The CDR3 region has the DNA TGTGCCAGCAGCCGGGAGGACAGGGGCAATCAGCCCCAGCATTTT. Full variable domain (remainder filled in from reference TRBV5-6 and TRBJ1-5): DAGVTQSPTHLIKTRGQQVTLRCSPKSGHDTVSWYQQALGQGPQFIFQYYEEEERQRGNFPDRFSGHQFPNYSSELNVNALLLGDSALYLCASSREDRGNQPQHFGDGTRLSIL.